A selection of T cell receptor beta chains follows, all from one sample in a study of blood T cell repertoires in COVID-19. Repertoires were generated with immunoSEQ multiplex PCR, while TCRdb's copy carries only in-frame clones and drops some. The repertoire includes under 50,000 clones, roughly 87% of them detected once, and roughly 5.1% sits in the top ten. Sequencing used peripheral blood. These receptors were collected from a man in his 60s with COVID-19, enrolled during active disease. Each CDR3 is given with its conserved first and last residue. The D gene is left open where the match is weak. Clone size is shown for a subset of rows, as once, few, many or a class of expanded clone.

. TRBJ1-4 TRBV28 15 . CASSAGGQFNEKLFF TGTGCCAGCAGTGCCGGGGGGCAGTTTAATGAAAAACTGTTTTTT
. TRBJ2-1 TRBV6-5 14 . CASSIELSNNEQFF TGTGCCAGCAGCATAGAACTTTCTAACAATGAGCAGTTCTTC
TRBD2 TRBJ2-5 TRBV12-5 13 . CASGPSGAETQYF TGTGCTAGTGGCCCCAGCGGGGCCGAGACCCAGTACTTC
. TRBJ1-1 TRBV27 15 . CASSTPGSWGTEAFF TGTGCCAGCAGTACCCCGGGAAGCTGGGGCACTGAAGCTTTCTTT
TRBD2 TRBJ2-7 TRBV29-1 16 . CSVGGRACRSSYEQYF TGCAGCGTGGGGGGGAGGGCCTGCAGAAGCTCCTACGAGCAGTACTTC
TRBD2 TRBJ2-1 TRBV12-5 17 . CASGRALTSGNGNEQFF TGTGCTAGTGGTCGGGCCCTCACTAGCGGGAATGGCAATGAGCAGTTCTTC
. TRBJ2-7 TRBV24-1 13 once CATSEADSYEQYF TGTGCCACCAGTGAGGCGGACTCCTACGAGCAGTACTTC
TRBD1 TRBJ1-2 TRBV7-2 14 . CASSPSRTGYGYTF TGTGCCAGCAGCCCCAGCCGGACAGGCTATGGCTACACCTTC
. TRBJ2-2 TRBV5-4 17 . CASSLVGAGPNTGELFF TGTGCCAGCAGCTTGGTCGGGGCGGGACCGAACACCGGGGAGCTGTTTTTT
TRBD1 TRBJ1-1 TRBV5-1 14 once CASSSGTVGTEAFF TGCGCCAGCAGCAGTGGGACAGTTGGGACTGAAGCTTTCTTT
TRBD1 TRBJ1-1 TRBV24-1 14 . CATSDNLAGGRAFF TGTGCCACCAGTGATAATCTTGCAGGGGGTCGGGCTTTCTTT
. TRBJ1-3 TRBV7-9 15 . CASSPNPTRGNTIYF TGTGCCAGCAGCCCCAACCCCACGCGGGGAAACACCATATATTTT
. TRBJ2-3 TRBV5-1 14 few CASTPTVSTDTQYF TGCGCCAGCACCCCGACAGTTAGCACAGATACGCAGTATTTT
. TRBJ1-2 TRBV6-6 13 . CASTYGGEGGYTF TGTGCCAGCACTTACGGAGGGGAGGGTGGCTACACCTTC
. TRBJ1-1 TRBV2 13 . CASRSRVLTEAFF TGTGCCAGCAGATCGAGGGTTTTAACTGAAGCTTTCTTT
. TRBJ1-2 TRBV6-5 13 . CASRETDRNGYTF TGTGCCAGCAGAGAGACAGACCGGAATGGCTACACCTTC
. TRBJ1-3 TRBV28 14 . CASTPPRSGNTIYF TGTGCCAGCACCCCCCCTAGGTCTGGAAACACCATATATTTT
TRBD2 TRBJ2-1 TRBV30 14 . CAWSGTSGRVEQFF TGTGCCTGGTCCGGGACTAGCGGGAGGGTTGAGCAGTTCTTC
. TRBJ1-4 TRBV3-1/TRBV3-2 16 . CASSQPLTGNNEKLFF TGTGCCAGCAGCCAGCCCCTGACAGGAAATAATGAAAAACTGTTTTTT
TRBD2 TRBJ2-7 TRBV27 16 . CASSLSGTSGPYEQYF TGTGCCAGCAGTTTATCCGGGACTAGCGGTCCCTACGAGCAGTACTTC
. TRBJ2-5 TRBV11-3 14 . CASGGGSRLETQYF TGTGCCAGCGGAGGCGGGTCTCGGTTAGAGACCCAGTACTTC
TRBD1 TRBJ1-2 TRBV6-5 16 . CASSYLGDRGSDGYTF TGTGCCAGCAGTTACCTAGGGGACAGGGGAAGTGATGGCTACACCTTC
. TRBJ2-1 TRBV27 13 once CASSLTETNEQFF TGTGCCAGCAGTTTAACAGAGACCAATGAGCAGTTCTTC
. TRBJ2-5 TRBV6-5 13 once CASSQRLQETQYF TGTGCCAGCAGTCAGAGACTCCAAGAGACCCAGTACTTC
. TRBJ1-2 TRBV30 13 . CAWSVEGNYGYTF TGTGCCTGGAGTGTTGAGGGTAACTATGGCTACACCTTC
TRBD1 TRBJ1-1 TRBV6-6 15 . CASSYSTGIYTEAFF TGTGCCAGCAGTTACTCGACAGGGATTTACACTGAAGCTTTCTTT
. TRBJ2-7 TRBV9 17 . CASSPRQASRTGHEQYF TGTGCCAGCAGCCCCCGACAGGCATCGAGGACCGGCCACGAGCAGTACTTC
. TRBJ2-1 TRBV28 15 . CASRSDSSSYNEQFF TGTGCCAGCAGGTCGGACAGCAGCTCCTACAATGAGCAGTTCTTC
. TRBJ2-1 TRBV10-1 12 . CASSERGGEQFF TGCGCCAGCAGTGAGAGAGGAGGTGAGCAGTTCTTC
. TRBJ2-7 TRBV28 11 . CALWGEYEQYF TGTGCCCTGTGGGGGGAATACGAGCAGTACTTC
. TRBJ1-2 TRBV4-2 15 . CASSQVGSASDGYTF TGTGCCAGCAGCCAAGTTGGGTCAGCTAGCGATGGCTACACCTTC
. TRBJ1-6 TRBV19 14 . CASRGAIDNSPLHF TGTGCCAGTAGAGGGGCGATCGATAATTCACCCCTCCACTTT
. TRBJ2-3 TRBV19 14 . CASSNPGGTDTQYF TGTGCCAGTAGTAATCCAGGGGGCACAGATACGCAGTATTTT
. TRBJ1-1 TRBV19 13 . CASRDSGDTEAFF TGTGCCAGTAGGGACAGTGGGGACACTGAAGCTTTCTTT
TRBD1 TRBJ1-1 TRBV10-3 14 . CAISERDRGTEAFF TGTGCCATCAGTGAACGGGACAGGGGGACTGAAGCTTTCTTT
TRBD2 TRBJ2-1 TRBV10-1 13 . CASSGTSESEQFF TGCGCCAGCAGCGGGACTAGCGAGTCTGAGCAGTTCTTC
. TRBJ1-5 TRBV3-1/TRBV3-2 16 . CASSHYSGQSNQPQHF TGTGCCAGCAGCCATTACTCTGGACAGAGCAATCAGCCCCAGCATTTT
TRBD2 TRBJ2-7 TRBV14 17 . CASSQKAVGTTYYEQYF TGTGCCAGCAGCCAAAAGGCAGTGGGGACTACATACTACGAGCAGTACTTC
. TRBJ1-6 TRBV9 16 once CASSPGQFTLNSPLHF TGTGCCAGCAGCCCCGGACAGTTTACCCTTAATTCACCCCTCCACTTT
TRBD1 TRBJ1-2 TRBV5-4 14 once CASSSDRGLLGYTF TGTGCCAGCAGCTCGGACAGGGGGCTTCTGGGCTACACCTTC
. TRBJ1-4 TRBV5-1 16 . CASSLAGGSMDEKLFF TGCGCCAGCAGCTTGGCCGGGGGGAGTATGGATGAAAAACTGTTTTTT
TRBD2 TRBJ2-3 TRBV6-2/TRBV6-3 15 . CASSPSGRARDTQYF TGTGCCAGCAGTCCCAGCGGGAGGGCCAGGGATACGCAGTATTTT
. TRBJ2-1 TRBV5-5 12 . CASNFGLGEQFF TGTGCCAGCAATTTCGGCCTCGGGGAGCAGTTCTTC
TRBD1 TRBJ1-2 TRBV30 14 few CAWIVRDSPYGYTF TGTGCCTGGATCGTCCGGGACAGCCCTTATGGCTACACCTTC
. TRBJ2-7 TRBV5-4 15 . CASSLRGGPSYEQYF TGTGCCAGCAGCTTAAGGGGGGGGCCCTCCTACGAGCAGTACTTC
TRBD2 TRBJ2-1 TRBV6-5 14 . CASKAGTRYNEQFF TGTGCCAGCAAGGCCGGGACTAGGTACAATGAGCAGTTCTTC
. TRBJ2-2 TRBV7-6 15 . CASSFLGSISGELFF TGTGCCAGCAGCTTCCTAGGATCGATCTCCGGGGAGCTGTTTTTT
. TRBJ1-1 TRBV28 13 . CASSTGYGTEAFF TGTGCCAGCAGTACAGGGTATGGCACTGAAGCTTTCTTT
. TRBJ1-5 TRBV4-1 15 . CASSQQGRSNQPQHF TGCGCCAGCAGCCAACAGGGGAGAAGCAATCAGCCCCAGCATTTT
TRBD1 TRBJ1-2 TRBV30 12 . CACGQGAYGYTF TGTGCCTGCGGACAGGGGGCCTATGGCTACACCTTC
TRBD1 TRBJ1-4 TRBV30 13 . CAGNRGTNEKLFF TGTGCCGGCAACAGGGGGACTAATGAAAAACTGTTTTTT
TRBD2 TRBJ2-5 TRBV5-4 14 once CASSELWEGETQYF TGTGCCAGCAGCGAGCTATGGGAGGGAGAGACCCAGTACTTC
. TRBJ2-5 TRBV4-2 15 . CASSRTQGSGETQYF TGTGCCAGCAGCCGCACCCAGGGGAGTGGGGAGACCCAGTACTTC